This entry lists 5 T cell receptor beta chains sequenced from one sample in a study of OX40 agonist ivuxolimab in advanced cancers. TCRdb keeps only in-frame clones here, not all; method: immunoSEQ multiplex PCR. The profile covers fewer than 30,000 clones, with around 87% appearing a single time and about 21% taken by the ten largest. The sequenced sample was CD4+ or CD8+ T cells sorted from blood, obtained in a trial of the OX40 agonist ivuxolimab. The source of these receptors is an adult with an advanced solid tumor such as melanoma, head and neck, liver or kidney cancer.

The chain is built from TRBV6-6 and TRBJ1-1; no firm D call. Germline loops: CDR1 MNHNY, CDR2 SVGAGI (reference sequence). This CDR3 comprises 10 residues. Trimming pared 10 bases from V and 1 base from J, leaving 4 bases between. CDR3 residues: CATWNTEAFF. CDR3 nucleotide sequence: TGTGCCACCTGGAACACTGAAGCTTTCTTT.

This clone appeared a single time. The chain is built from TRBV9 and TRBJ2-5; maybe TRBD2 (6 bases). V dropped 3 bases and J dropped 1 base, with 10 bases sitting between them. Germline V gene lookup returns CDR1 SGDLS and CDR2 YYNGEE. The CDR3 totals 14 residues. The CDR3 is CASSDPGLQETQYF. The CDR3 region has the DNA TGTGCCAGCAGCGACCCGGGACTCCAAGAGACCCAGTACTTC.

V gene TRBV11-2 combines with J gene TRBJ2-7; D perhaps matches TRBD1 (5 bases). Trimming stripped 1 base from V and 3 bases from J, with 13 bases between. This CDR3 spans 15 amino acids. Germline CDR1 and CDR2: SGHAT and FQNNGV. CDR3 sequence (DNA): TGTGCCAGCAGCTTAGTAGTAGGGGCCAACTACGAGCAGTACTTC. As protein: CASSLVVGANYEQYF.

The V call is TRBV5-6, the J call TRBJ2-7, with 7 nucleotides matching TRBD1. In germline, CDR1 is SGHDT, CDR2 YYEEEE. This CDR3 contains 13 residues. V shed 4 bases, J shed 2 bases, and the junction held 3 bases outside the gene matches. CDR3 residues: CASSTGQTYEQYF. DNA of the CDR3: TGTGCCAGCAGCACGGGACAGACCTACGAGCAGTACTTC.

This sequence joins TRBV7-7 and TRBJ2-5; 8 bases fit TRBD2. V gave up 6 bases and J gave up 2 bases; unmatched junction bases: 2. The CDR3 has 13 residues. Germline CDR1 and CDR2: SSHAT and FNYEAQ (reference sequence). CDR3 nucleotides: TGTGCCAGCAGACCTAGCGGGCAAGAGACCCAGTACTTC. Its protein product is CASRPSGQETQYF.